The following is a TCR beta chain sequence with its context. This record belongs to a study of blood T cell repertoires in COVID-19. CDR1 and CDR2 from the germline V gene are SGHTA and FQGNSA. The CDR3 sequence is 14 residues long. Trimming cost V 2 bases and J 4 bases, with 11 bases left between them. Generated by immunoSEQ multiplex PCR, the TCRdb table keeps only in-frame clones and is missing some. In the table there are approximately 46,000 clones, 70% to 90% of which are singletons. The TCR originated in a human donor in a cohort sampled during active COVID-19. The chain combines TRBV7-2 with TRBJ1-1; D possibly corresponds to TRBD1 (6 bases). Sequences were obtained from peripheral blood. The CDR3 is CASSLIRGGTEAFF. CDR3 in DNA: TGTGCCAGCAGCTTAATTCGAGGGGGCACTGAAGCTTTCTTT.